The entry below gives a single T cell receptor beta chain sequence along with its context. No antigen is known for it. Blood draws occurred at baseline, cycle 4 day 1, and cycle 7 day 1. V was trimmed by 1 base and J by 2 bases, leaving 8 bases between them. Germline CDR1 is SGHTA and CDR2 is FQGNSA. The CDR3 is 14 amino acids. The data originate from a study of OX40 agonist ivuxolimab in advanced cancers. Turning to the study itself: Patients were treated with ivuxolimab, an agonistic anti-OX40 (CD134) antibody. Past anti-PD-1, anti-PD-L1 or anti-CTLA-4 therapy was accepted, and 40% had received some.

Regarding the study as a whole: CD4+ and CD8+ T cells in blood underwent clonal expansion by week 6 at 0.1 to 3.0 mg/kg.

Profiling relied on immunoSEQ multiplex PCR, and the TCRdb table lists in-frame clones only, not all of them. This sample has roughly 97,000 clones, with approximately 90% found just once. The receptor was derived from an adult with an advanced solid tumor such as melanoma, head and neck, liver or kidney cancer. The source material was CD4+ or CD8+ T cells sorted from blood, sampled in a trial of the OX40 agonist ivuxolimab. The V gene is TRBV7-2, the J gene TRBJ2-5; D is ambiguous. This CDR3 is CASSLDITQETQYF. CDR3 DNA sequence: TGTGCCAGCAGCTTAGATATAACTCAAGAGACCCAGTACTTC.